This TCR beta chain was observed in a study of cytomegalovirus exposure and HLA in healthy donors. General study results and limits: In a later analysis, 15,000 to 20,000 TCR beta sequences were associated with HLA alleles at 0.05 false discovery rate. Data from an earlier analysis indicated that most TCR beta V segments were productive either about 90% or about 30% of the time. Certain sequence variants were highly shared and formed a cluster, and this cluster was likely a sequencing artifact. High sensitivity and specificity were reportedly achieved when the classifier diagnosed cytomegalovirus status.

Vbeta (60) and Jbeta (13) primers were used in the PCR. This table comes from immunoSEQ multiplex PCR, and its TCRdb copy is limited to in-frame clones, with some not included. The sample holds fewer than 200,000 clones, 78% seen once. As concerns this clone: Its antigen is unknown.

This CDR3 contains 14 residues. Germline V lookup: CDR1 SGHDN, CDR2 FVKESK. V lost 5 bases to trimming and J lost 6 bases; unmatched junction nucleotides: 6. This TCR came from a female donor in good health and CMV-seronegative. Sequencing used PBMCs. V usage is TRBV14 and J usage is TRBJ1-4, with 7 nucleotides matching TRBD1. The CDR3 region has the DNA TGTGCCAGCAGCTTAGGGACAGACGATGAAAAACTGTTTTTT. Amino acid sequence: CASSLGTDDEKLFF.